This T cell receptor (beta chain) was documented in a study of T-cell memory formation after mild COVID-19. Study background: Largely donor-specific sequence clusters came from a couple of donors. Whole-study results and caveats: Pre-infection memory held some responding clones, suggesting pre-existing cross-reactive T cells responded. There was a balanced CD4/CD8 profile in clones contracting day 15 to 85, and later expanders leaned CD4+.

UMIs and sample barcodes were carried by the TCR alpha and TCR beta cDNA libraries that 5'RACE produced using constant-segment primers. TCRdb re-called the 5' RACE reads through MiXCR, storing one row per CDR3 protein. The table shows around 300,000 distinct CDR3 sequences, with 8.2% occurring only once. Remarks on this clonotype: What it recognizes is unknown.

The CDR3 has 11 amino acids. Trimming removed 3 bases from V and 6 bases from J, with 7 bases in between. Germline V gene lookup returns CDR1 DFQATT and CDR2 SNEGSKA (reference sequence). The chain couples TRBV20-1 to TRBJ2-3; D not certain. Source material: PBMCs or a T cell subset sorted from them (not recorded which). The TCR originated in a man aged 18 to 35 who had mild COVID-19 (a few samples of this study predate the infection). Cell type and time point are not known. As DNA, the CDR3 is TGCAGTGCTAGGTCCTACGATACGCAGTATTTT. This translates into CSARSYDTQYF.